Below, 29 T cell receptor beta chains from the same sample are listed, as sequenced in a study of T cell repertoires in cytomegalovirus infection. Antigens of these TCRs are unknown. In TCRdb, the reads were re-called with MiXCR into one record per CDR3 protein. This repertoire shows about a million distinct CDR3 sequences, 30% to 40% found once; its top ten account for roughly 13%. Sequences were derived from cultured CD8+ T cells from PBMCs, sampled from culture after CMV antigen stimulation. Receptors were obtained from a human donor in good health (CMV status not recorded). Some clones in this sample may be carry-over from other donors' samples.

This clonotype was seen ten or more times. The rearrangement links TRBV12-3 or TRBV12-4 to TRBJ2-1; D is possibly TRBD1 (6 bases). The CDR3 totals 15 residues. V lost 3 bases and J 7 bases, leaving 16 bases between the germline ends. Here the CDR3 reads CASSFGTPSPNEQFF. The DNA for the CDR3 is TGTGCCAGCAGTTTCGGGACACCGTCGCCTAATGAGCAGTTCTTC.

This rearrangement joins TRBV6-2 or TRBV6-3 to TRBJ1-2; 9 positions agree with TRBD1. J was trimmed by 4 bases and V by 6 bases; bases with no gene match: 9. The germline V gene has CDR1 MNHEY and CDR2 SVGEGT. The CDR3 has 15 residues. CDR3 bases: TGTGCCAGCAGACCCGGACAGGGGAAGATCTATGGCTACACCTTC. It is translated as CASRPGQGKIYGYTF.

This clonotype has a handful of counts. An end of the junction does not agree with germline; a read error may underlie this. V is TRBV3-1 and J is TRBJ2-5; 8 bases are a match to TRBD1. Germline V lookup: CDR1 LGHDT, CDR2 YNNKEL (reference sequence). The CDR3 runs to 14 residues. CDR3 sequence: CASSQQGAEESQYF. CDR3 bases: TGTGCCAGCAGCCAACAGGGGGCCGAGGAGAGCCAGTACTTC.

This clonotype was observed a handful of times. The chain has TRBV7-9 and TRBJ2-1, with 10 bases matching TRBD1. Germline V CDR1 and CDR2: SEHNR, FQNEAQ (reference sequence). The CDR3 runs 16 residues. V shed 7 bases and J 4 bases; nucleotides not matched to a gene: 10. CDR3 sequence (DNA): TGTGCCAGCACCGACACGACAGGGGGCGCTTACAATGAGCAGTTCTTC. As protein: CASTDTTGGAYNEQFF. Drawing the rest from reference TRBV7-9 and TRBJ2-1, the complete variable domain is DTGVSQNPRHKITKRGQNVTFRCDPISEHNRLYWYRQTLGQGPEFLTYFQNEAQLEKSRLLSDRFSAERPKGSFSTLEIQRTEQGDSAMYLCASTDTTGGAYNEQFFGPGTRLTVL.

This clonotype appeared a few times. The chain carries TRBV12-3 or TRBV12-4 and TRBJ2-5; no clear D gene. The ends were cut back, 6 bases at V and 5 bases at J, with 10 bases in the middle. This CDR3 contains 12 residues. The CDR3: CASSTNPETQYF. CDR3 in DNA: TGTGCCAGCAGCACTAATCCGGAGACCCAGTACTTC.

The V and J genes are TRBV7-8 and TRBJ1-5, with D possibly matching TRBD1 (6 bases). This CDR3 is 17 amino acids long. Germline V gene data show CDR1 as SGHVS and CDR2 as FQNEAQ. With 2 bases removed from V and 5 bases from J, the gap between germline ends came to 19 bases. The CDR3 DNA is TGTGCCAGCAGCTTAAGGGGAGTCTTGGAGGGGGATCAGCCCCAGCATTTT. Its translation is CASSLRGVLEGDQPQHF.

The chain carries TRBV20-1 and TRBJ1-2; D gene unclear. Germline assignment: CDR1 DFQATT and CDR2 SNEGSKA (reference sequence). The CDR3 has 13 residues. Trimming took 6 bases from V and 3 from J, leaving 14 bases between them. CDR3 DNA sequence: TGCAGTGCGGGCGGCAGACCGGACTATGGCTACACCTTC. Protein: CSAGGRPDYGYTF.

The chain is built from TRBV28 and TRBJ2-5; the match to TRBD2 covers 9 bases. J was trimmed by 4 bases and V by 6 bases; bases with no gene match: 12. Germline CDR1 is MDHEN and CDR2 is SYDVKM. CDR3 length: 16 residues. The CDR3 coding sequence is TGTGCCAGCAGACACGCCCTAGCGGGGTCCCGAGAGACCCAGTACTTC. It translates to CASRHALAGSRETQYF. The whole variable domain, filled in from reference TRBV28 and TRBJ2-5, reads DVKVTQSSRYLVKRTGEKVFLECVQDMDHENMFWYRQDPGLGLRLIYFSYDVKMKEKGDIPEGYSVSREKKERFSLILESASTNQTSMYLCASRHALAGSRETQYFGPGTRLLVL.

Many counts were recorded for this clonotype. The CDR3 sequence: CASSLGVGEQYF. Here the CDR3 DNA reads TGTGCCAGCAGCCTCGGGGTAGGCGAGCAGTACTTC. J is TRBJ2-7 and V is TRBV7-9, with D maybe TRBD2 (5 bases). This CDR3 region has 12 residues. Germline lookup yields CDR1 SEHNR and CDR2 FQNEAQ (reference sequence). V gave up 5 bases and J gave up 6 bases, with 11 bases separating them.

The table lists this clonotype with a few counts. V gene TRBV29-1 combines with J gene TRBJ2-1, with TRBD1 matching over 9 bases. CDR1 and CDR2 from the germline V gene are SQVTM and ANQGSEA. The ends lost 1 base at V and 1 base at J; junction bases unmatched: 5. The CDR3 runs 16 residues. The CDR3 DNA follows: TGCAGCGTTGAAGGGATGACAGGGGGGTCCTACAATGAGCAGTTCTTC. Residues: CSVEGMTGGSYNEQFF.

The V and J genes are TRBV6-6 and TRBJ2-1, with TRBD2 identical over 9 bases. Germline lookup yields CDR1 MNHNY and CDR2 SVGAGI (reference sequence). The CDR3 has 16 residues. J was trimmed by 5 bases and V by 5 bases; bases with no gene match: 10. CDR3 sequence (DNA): TGTGCCAGCAGTGGCCTGATTAGCGGGGGCCACAATGAGCAGTTCTTC. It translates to CASSGLISGGHNEQFF.

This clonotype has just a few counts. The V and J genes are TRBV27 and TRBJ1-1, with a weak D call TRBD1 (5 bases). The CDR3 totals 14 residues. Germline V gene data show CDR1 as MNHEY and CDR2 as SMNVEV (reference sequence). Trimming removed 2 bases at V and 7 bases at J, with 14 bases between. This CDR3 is CASSLGTGAYEAFF. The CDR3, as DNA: TGTGCCAGCAGTTTAGGGACCGGGGCTTATGAAGCTTTCTTT.

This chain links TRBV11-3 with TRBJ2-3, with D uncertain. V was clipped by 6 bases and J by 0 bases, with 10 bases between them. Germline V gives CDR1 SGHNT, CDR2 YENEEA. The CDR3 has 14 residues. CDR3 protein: CASSQSSSTDTQYF. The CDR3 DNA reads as TGTGCCAGCAGTCAGTCTTCTAGCACAGATACGCAGTATTTT.

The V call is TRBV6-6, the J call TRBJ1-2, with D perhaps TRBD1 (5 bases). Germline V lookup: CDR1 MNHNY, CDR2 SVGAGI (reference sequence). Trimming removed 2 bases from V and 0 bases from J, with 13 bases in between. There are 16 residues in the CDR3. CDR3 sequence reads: CASSYPRDGPNYGYTF. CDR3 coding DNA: TGTGCCAGCAGTTACCCTAGGGACGGACCTAACTATGGCTACACCTTC.

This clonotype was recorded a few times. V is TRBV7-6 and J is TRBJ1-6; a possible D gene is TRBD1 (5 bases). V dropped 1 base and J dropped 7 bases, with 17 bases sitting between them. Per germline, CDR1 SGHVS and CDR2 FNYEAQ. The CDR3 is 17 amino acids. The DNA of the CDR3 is TGTGCCAGCAGCTTAGGATGGCAGGGAGAAGAGAATTCACCCCTCCACTTT. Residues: CASSLGWQGEENSPLHF.

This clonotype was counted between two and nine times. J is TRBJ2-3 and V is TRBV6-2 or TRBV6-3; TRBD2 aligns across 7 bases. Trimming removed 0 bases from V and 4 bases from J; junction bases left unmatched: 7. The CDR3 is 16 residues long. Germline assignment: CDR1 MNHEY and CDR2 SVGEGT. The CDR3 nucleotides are TGTGCCAGCAGTTACTCGCGGCTAGCGGTGGCAGATACGCAGTATTTT. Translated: CASSYSRLAVADTQYF.

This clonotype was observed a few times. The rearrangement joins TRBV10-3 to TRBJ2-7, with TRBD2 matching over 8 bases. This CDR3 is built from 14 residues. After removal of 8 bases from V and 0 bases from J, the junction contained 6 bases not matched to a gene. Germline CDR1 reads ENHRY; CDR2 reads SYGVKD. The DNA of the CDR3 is TGTGCCATCCTCCGGGAGGGGTTCTCCTACGAGCAGTACTTC. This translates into CAILREGFSYEQYF.

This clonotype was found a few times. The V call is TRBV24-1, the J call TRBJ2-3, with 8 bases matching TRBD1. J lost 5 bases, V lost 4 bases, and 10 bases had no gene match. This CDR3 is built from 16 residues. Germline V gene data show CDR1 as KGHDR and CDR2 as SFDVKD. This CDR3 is CATSESTGVGRDTQYF. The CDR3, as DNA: TGTGCCACCAGTGAGTCGACAGGGGTTGGCCGAGATACGCAGTATTTT.

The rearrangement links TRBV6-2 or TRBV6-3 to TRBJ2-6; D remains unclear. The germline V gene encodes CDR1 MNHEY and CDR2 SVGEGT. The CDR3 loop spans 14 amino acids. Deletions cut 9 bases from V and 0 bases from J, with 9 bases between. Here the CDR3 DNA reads TGTGCCAGTACCCCCCTCTCTGGGGCCAACGTCCTGACTTTC. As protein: CASTPLSGANVLTF.

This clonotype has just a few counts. The CDR3 region is CASSAAGEETQYF. The CDR3 nucleotides are TGTGCCAGTAGCGCCGCAGGGGAAGAGACCCAGTACTTC. The gene calls are TRBV19 and TRBJ2-5; a possible D gene is TRBD1 (6 bases). This CDR3 contains 13 residues. Germline V gene sequence: CDR1 LNHDA, CDR2 SQIVND (reference sequence). The germline V and J ends were trimmed by 6 bases and 3 bases, with 11 bases remaining between them.

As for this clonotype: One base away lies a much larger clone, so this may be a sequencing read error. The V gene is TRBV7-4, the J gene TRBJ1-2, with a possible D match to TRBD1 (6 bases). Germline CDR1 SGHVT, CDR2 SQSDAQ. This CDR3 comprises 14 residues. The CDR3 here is CANSLEPRTDGYTF. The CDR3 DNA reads TGTGCCAACAGCTTAGAGCCCCGGACAGATGGCTACACCTTC.

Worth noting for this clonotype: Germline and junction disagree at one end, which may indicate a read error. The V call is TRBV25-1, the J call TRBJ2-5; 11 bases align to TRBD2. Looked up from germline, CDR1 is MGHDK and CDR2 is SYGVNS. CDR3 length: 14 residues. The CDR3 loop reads CASSWLAGGETLYF. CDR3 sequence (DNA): TGTGCCAGCAGTTGGCTAGCGGGAGGAGAGACCCTGTACTTC.

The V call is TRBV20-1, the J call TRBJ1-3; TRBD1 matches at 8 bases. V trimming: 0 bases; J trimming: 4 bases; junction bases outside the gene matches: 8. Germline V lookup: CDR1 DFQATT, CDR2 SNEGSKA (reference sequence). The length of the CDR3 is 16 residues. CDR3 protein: CSARDQDRAYGNTIYF. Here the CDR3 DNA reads TGCAGTGCTAGAGATCAGGACAGGGCTTACGGAAACACCATATATTTT.

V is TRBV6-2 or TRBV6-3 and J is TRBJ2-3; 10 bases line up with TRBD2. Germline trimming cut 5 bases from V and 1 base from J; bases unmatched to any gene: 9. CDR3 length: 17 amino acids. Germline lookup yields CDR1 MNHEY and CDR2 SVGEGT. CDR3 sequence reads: CASSNGLAGARTDTQYF. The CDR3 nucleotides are TGTGCCAGCAGTAACGGCCTAGCGGGAGCGCGCACAGATACGCAGTATTTT.

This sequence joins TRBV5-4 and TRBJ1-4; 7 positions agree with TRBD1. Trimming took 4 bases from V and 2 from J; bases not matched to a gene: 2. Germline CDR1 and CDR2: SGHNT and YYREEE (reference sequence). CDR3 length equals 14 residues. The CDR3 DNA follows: TGTGCCAGCAGCACGACAGGGACTAATGAAAAACTGTTTTTT. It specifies CASSTTGTNEKLFF. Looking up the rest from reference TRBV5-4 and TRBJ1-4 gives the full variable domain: ETGVTQSPTHLIKTRGQQVTLRCSSQSGHNTVSWYQQALGQGPQFIFQYYREEENGRGNFPPRFSGLQFPNYSSELNVNALELDDSALYLCASSTTGTNEKLFFGSGTQLSVL.

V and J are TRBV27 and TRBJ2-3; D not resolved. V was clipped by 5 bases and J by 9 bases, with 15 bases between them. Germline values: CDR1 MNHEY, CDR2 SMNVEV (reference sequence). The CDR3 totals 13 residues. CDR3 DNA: TGTGCCAGCAGTCCCTGGGCGTTTCAAACGCAGTATTTT. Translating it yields CASSPWAFQTQYF.

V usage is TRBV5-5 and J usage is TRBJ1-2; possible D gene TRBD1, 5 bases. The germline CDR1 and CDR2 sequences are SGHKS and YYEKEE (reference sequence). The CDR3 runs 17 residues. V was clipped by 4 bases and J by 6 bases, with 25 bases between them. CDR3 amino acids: CASSRVGASLGGDGYTF. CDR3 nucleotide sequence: TGTGCCAGCAGCCGTGTCGGGGCCTCCCTCGGAGGAGATGGCTACACCTTC.

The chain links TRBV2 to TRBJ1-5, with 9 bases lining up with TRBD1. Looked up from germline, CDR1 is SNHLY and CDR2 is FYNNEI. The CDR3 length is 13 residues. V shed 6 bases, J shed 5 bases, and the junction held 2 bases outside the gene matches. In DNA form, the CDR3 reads TGTGCCAGCAGGGGACAGGGATATCAGCCCCAGCATTTT. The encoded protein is CASRGQGYQPQHF.

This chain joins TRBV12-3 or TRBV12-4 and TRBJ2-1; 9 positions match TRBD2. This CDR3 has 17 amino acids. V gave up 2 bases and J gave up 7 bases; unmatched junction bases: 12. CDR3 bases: TGTGCCAGCAGTTTAAGGGCTAGCGGGGTGATAAAGAATGAGCAGTTCTTC. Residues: CASSLRASGVIKNEQFF.